Described below is a single T cell receptor beta chain sequence and its context. This specimen belongs to a study of control samples from healthy donors and cancer patients. The table came from immunoSEQ multiplex PCR; TCRdb's copy has only in-frame clones and leaves some out. This sample carries around 150,000 clones, about 90% of them seen once, and the ten largest clones take 12%. The trim removed 3 bases at V and 7 bases at J, leaving 8 bases unmatched. CDR3 length equals 14 residues. The germline gives CDR1 GTSNPN, CDR2 SVGIG (reference sequence). J is TRBJ2-7 and V is TRBV30; 11 positions agree with TRBD2. The sequencing input was blood. This clonotype was sampled from a man aged 25-45 years in good health. Written as DNA, the CDR3 is TGTGCCTGGAGCGTAGCGGGAGGGCCCAGGGAGCAGTACTTC. It yields the protein CAWSVAGGPREQYF.